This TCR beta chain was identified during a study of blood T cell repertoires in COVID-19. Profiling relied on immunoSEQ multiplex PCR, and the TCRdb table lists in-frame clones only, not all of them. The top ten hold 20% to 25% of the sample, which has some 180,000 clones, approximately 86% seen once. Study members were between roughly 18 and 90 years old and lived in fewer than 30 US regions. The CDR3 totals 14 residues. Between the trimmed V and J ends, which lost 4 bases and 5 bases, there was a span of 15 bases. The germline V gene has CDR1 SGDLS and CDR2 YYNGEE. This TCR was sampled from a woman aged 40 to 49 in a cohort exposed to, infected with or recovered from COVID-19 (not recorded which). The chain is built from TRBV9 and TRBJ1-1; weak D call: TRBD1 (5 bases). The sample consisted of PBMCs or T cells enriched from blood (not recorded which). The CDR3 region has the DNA TGTGCCAGCAGCTATAGTGCCCAGGGTACTGAAGCTTTCTTT. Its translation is CASSYSAQGTEAFF.